This TCR beta chain comes out of a study of T cells in placental villitis. A note on the overall study: Two control placentae came from preterm deliveries but showed no significant pathology on examination. The study compared placental TCR-beta repertoires across villitis of unknown etiology, gestational-age-matched unaffected controls, and infectious villitis to test an allograft-versus-infection hypothesis. The full study reports these points: Sequencing bulk tissue could not tell helper, regulatory or cytotoxic T cells apart, could not separate maternal from fetal T cells, and left out gamma-delta receptors. Higher CMV-specific clone frequencies were found in infectious CMV cases than in villitis of unknown etiology (approximately 0.01 vs 0.00094), and no difference in CMV-specific clone frequencies was seen between villitis of unknown etiology and controls. Clonality was higher in villitis of unknown etiology placentae than in controls (median about 0.059 versus 0.0061, p=0.0025), a result indicating clonal expansion. Small amounts of decidua were contained in the paraffin blocks, so some of the captured T cells, especially in controls, may have been decidual rather than villous infiltrates.

Under eleven control placentae without villitis were matched to the villitis of unknown etiology cases on the basis of gestational age at delivery. Placentae were collected after delivery and examined grossly and histologically before archival tissue was selected. Five 10-micron scrolls were cut from each FFPE block, and DNA was isolated using the AllPrep DNA/RNA FFPE Tissue kit. NanoDrop was used to check DNA concentration and purity, while a Bioanalyzer was used to assess RNA quality. The immunoSEQ v4 bias-controlled multiplex PCR assay, performed blinded to group allocation, was used to amplify TCR-beta CDR3 regions from genomic DNA. To estimate nucleated cell and T cell quantities per sample, reference gene primers were included together with the TCR-beta primers. Sequencing of the libraries was performed on an Illumina MiSeq with a 100-cycle paired-end protocol. For the original study's pipeline: Diversity and richness were calculated in immunoSEQ Analyzer software; richness by iChao1, clonality based on Pielou evenness and Shannon diversity (0-1, higher means less diverse). CDR3 amino acid sequences together with V/J genes were queried against VDJdb for CMV, EBV and influenza A specificities, with confidence 3 and substitution 2 applied. The Morisita-Horn index was used to measure TCR-beta amino acid clonotype overlap among the villitis of unknown etiology, infectious villitis and control repertoires. TCRdb took this table from immuneACCESS and kept in-frame rearrangements with V and J called. Such tables lack part of the clones; where checked against another copy, unresolved V genes explain under half of the gap, and the rest is unexplained. The D gene and trimming were derived from the DNA, and the V and J assignments and clone size from that table. Recorded for this sample are under 500 clones; just under 99% of them occurred a single time. About 3.1% of the sample comes from the top ten.

From the germline V gene (reference sequence), CDR1 is LNHDA and CDR2 is SQIVND. Trimming leaves V shorter by 8 bases and J shorter by 2 bases, with the junction holding 8 bases beyond the gene matches. Its CDR3 holds 14 amino acids, cysteine through phenylalanine. The read is trimmed to its CDR3 DNA, 42 bases read in frame from base 1. This clone was picked up one time. No antigen is known for it. Within one base of it there is no much larger clone, and no base qualities were kept. This receptor was obtained from a human donor in good health; the placental T cells may come from both mother and fetus. The sequence is built from TRBV19 and TRBJ1-2; 7 central nucleotides agree with TRBD1. Sequencing was carried out using placental tissue containing maternal and fetal cells. The CDR3: CASRRATGNYGYTF. At the DNA level, the sequence is TGTGCCAGTCGAAGGGCGACAGGGAACTATGGCTACACCTTC.